Following are 8 T cell receptor beta chains from one sample sequenced in a study of T cells after yellow fever vaccination. One entry per CDR3 protein, called by TCRdb with MiXCR from the 5' RACE reads. The repertoire has around 610,000 distinct CDR3 sequences, about 13% of them found once; the top ten carry about 14%. The sample here was PBMCs, taken on the day of the yellow fever booster vaccination. These receptors all come from a young man who received the YFV17D yellow fever vaccine.

This clonotype was picked up a small number of times. The J gene is TRBJ2-1, the V gene TRBV10-3; 11 bases are a match to TRBD2. CDR1 ENHRY and CDR2 SYGVKD come from the germline V gene. J gave up 4 bases and V 3 bases, and 11 bases lay outside the gene matches. The CDR3 has 18 amino acids. The CDR3 sequence is CAISDGASGRPGYNEQFF. CDR3 nucleotides: TGTGCCATCAGTGACGGGGCTAGCGGGAGGCCAGGGTACAATGAGCAGTTCTTC.

The genes are TRBV9 and TRBJ2-3; TRBD2 matches 7 bases. CDR1 is SGDLS, CDR2 YYNGEE, per germline. The CDR3 has 16 residues. The junction had 10 bases not matched to a gene; V was cut back by 0 bases and J by 6 bases. CDR3 in DNA: TGTGCCAGCAGCGTAGGGGTCCTAGCGGCGAGCGATACGCAGTATTTT. This encodes CASSVGVLAASDTQYF.

This clonotype was picked up a small number of times. The V gene is TRBV7-2, the J gene TRBJ2-5; D assignment may be TRBD1 or TRBD2 (6 bases each). Trimming shortened V by 5 bases and J by 2 bases, and 15 bases separated the two germline ends. The CDR3 is made up of 15 amino acids. The germline CDR1 and CDR2 sequences are SGHTA and FQGNSA. CDR3 in amino acids: CASSISGAIQETQYF. The CDR3 bases are TGTGCCAGCAGCATCTCGGGGGCTATACAAGAGACCCAGTACTTC.

This clonotype was seen ten or more times. One end of the junction is discordant with germline, which a read error may explain. V is TRBV7-2 and J is TRBJ1-1; 7 bases agree with TRBD1. Germline V gives CDR1 SGHTA, CDR2 FQGNSA. The CDR3 runs to 14 residues. CDR3 coding DNA: TGTGCCAGCAGTTTAGGGGGCATGAACACTGAAGCTTTCTTT. Protein product: CASSLGGMNTEAFF. The variable domain in full, with the rest retrieved from reference TRBV7-2 and TRBJ1-1, is GAGVSQSPSNKVTEKGKDVELRCDPISGHTALYWYRQSLGQGLEFLIYFQGNSAPDKSGLPSDRFSAERTGGSVSTLTIQRTQQEDSAVYLCASSLGGMNTEAFFGQGTRLTVV.

The chain couples TRBV20-1 to TRBJ1-5; D not resolved. V was clipped by 1 base and J by 9 bases, with 16 bases between them. The V gene's germline CDR1 is DFQATT and CDR2 SNEGSKA (reference sequence). The CDR3 is 14 residues long. The CDR3 reads CSARVNGLKGPQHF. CDR3 nucleotides: TGCAGTGCTAGAGTTAACGGATTAAAGGGGCCCCAGCATTTT.

This clonotype was counted a single time. This chain connects TRBV2 to TRBJ2-7, with TRBD1 matching 12 bases. This CDR3 has 14 amino acids. V dropped 3 bases and J dropped 4; count of bases not matched to a gene: 1. Germline V gene data show CDR1 as SNHLY and CDR2 as FYNNEI. CDR3 sequence reads: CASSEGQGAYEQYF. The DNA of the CDR3 is TGTGCCAGCAGTGAGGGACAGGGGGCTTACGAGCAGTACTTC. Using reference TRBV2 and TRBJ2-7 for the parts outside the CDR3, the full variable domain is EPEVTQTPSHQVTQMGQEVILRCVPISNHLYFYWYRQILGQKVEFLVSFYNNEISEKSEIFDDQFSVERPDGSNFTLKIRSTKLEDSAMYFCASSEGQGAYEQYFGPGTRLTVT.

In this sample, this clonotype turned up a few times. The rearrangement uses TRBV2 and TRBJ2-3, with D possibly matching TRBD1 (6 bases). The CDR3 totals 16 residues. Germline loops: CDR1 SNHLY, CDR2 FYNNEI. V was cut by 7 bases and J by 0 bases, with 17 bases left in between. CDR3 coding DNA: TGTGCCAGCATAGGGGGATGGAGCCTTAGCACAGATACGCAGTATTTT. Encoded protein: CASIGGWSLSTDTQYF.

This clonotype was observed many times. V is TRBV5-1 and J is TRBJ2-1; D not resolved. CDR1 is SGHRS and CDR2 is YFSETQ in the germline V gene. Trimming cost V 5 bases and J 5 bases, with 8 bases left between them. This CDR3 contains 12 residues. For the CDR3, the DNA is TGCGCCAGCAGGGTTGGGCACAATGAGCAGTTCTTC. It yields the protein CASRVGHNEQFF.